The text below deals with one T cell receptor beta chain. As yet, its antigen is unknown. The data belong to a study of T cell repertoires in cytomegalovirus infection. Study information: It was recently identified HLA-C-restricted and well-studied HLA-B-restricted CMV epitopes that the study used. Matching HLA type, along with CMV infection, was indicated by public TCR beta signatures.

The V end lost 10 bases, the J end lost 3 bases, and 24 bases lay between the germline ends. Per germline, CDR1 SEHNR and CDR2 FQNEAQ (reference sequence). The CDR3 consists of 16 residues. General study results and limits: HLA-C-restricted CMV-specific TCR beta clonotypes prevailed in the ex vivo response.

From the reads, TCRdb called clonotypes with MiXCR, one entry per CDR3 protein. The sample has 680,000 or so distinct CDR3 sequences; around 31% are singletons. The rearrangement joins TRBV7-9 to TRBJ1-2; unclear D gene. This clonotype was sampled from a human donor in good health (CMV status not recorded). Some clones in this sample may be carry-over from other donors' samples. The material was cultured PBMCs, obtained from culture after CMV antigen stimulation. Here the CDR3 DNA reads TGTGCCACCCGTCGGGCGGGCCCCTTGCCGGACTATGGCTACACCTTC. This sequence encodes CATRRAGPLPDYGYTF. Full variable domain (rest looked up from reference TRBV7-9 and TRBJ1-2): DTGVSQNPRHKITKRGQNVTFRCDPISEHNRLYWYRQTLGQGPEFLTYFQNEAQLEKSRLLSDRFSAERPKGSFSTLEIQRTEQGDSAMYLCATRRAGPLPDYGYTFGSGTRLTVV.